Presented here are 14 T cell receptor beta chains from one specimen sequenced in a study of blood T cell repertoires in COVID-19. Here immunoSEQ multiplex PCR was the method, and the copy in TCRdb shows in-frame clones only, minus some. Counted here are a few hundred thousand clones, roughly 84% occurring once; the ten biggest clones make up 1%. What was sequenced was peripheral blood. Receptor source: a middle-aged man with active or convalescent COVID-19.

The chain uses TRBV16 and TRBJ1-5; 10 bases align to TRBD1. The CDR3 covers 17 residues. Per germline, CDR1 KGHSY and CDR2 FQNENV. Trimming took 4 bases from V and 0 from J; bases not matched to a gene: 6. The CDR3 is CASSPQTGGYSNQPQHF. The CDR3 DNA is TGTGCCAGCAGCCCCCAGACAGGGGGCTATAGCAATCAGCCCCAGCATTTT.

The chain employs TRBV18 and TRBJ2-1; 10 positions agree with TRBD2. CDR1 is KGHSH, CDR2 LQKENI, per germline. Germline trimming cut 3 bases from V and 6 bases from J; bases unmatched to any gene: 2. CDR3 size: 14 residues. The CDR3: CASSPERGGNEQFF. The CDR3 coding sequence is TGTGCCAGCTCACCGGAGCGGGGGGGCAATGAGCAGTTCTTC.

The chain joins TRBV5-6 to TRBJ2-5, with 8 bases fitting TRBD2. Losses at the gene ends were 1 base for V and 5 bases for J; bases not matched to a gene: 7. Germline CDR1 is SGHDT and CDR2 is YYEEEE. The CDR3 is made up of 15 amino acids. For the CDR3, the DNA is TGTGCCAGCAGCTTGTCTACGGGGGGGCGGGAGACCCAGTACTTC. Translating it yields CASSLSTGGRETQYF.

This clone came up a few times. The V gene is TRBV5-1, the J gene TRBJ1-1, with 8 bases that match TRBD1. Germline lookup yields CDR1 SGHRS and CDR2 YFSETQ. The CDR3 is 15 residues long. V lost 0 bases, J lost 4 bases, and 5 bases stayed unmatched. CDR3 in amino acids: CASSLANTGGTEAFF. The CDR3 coding sequence is TGCGCCAGCAGCTTGGCAAATACAGGGGGCACTGAAGCTTTCTTT.

This clone was found many times. The chain employs TRBV11-3 and TRBJ2-1; the match to TRBD1 covers 7 bases. Trimming removed 5 bases from V and 6 bases from J; junction bases left unmatched: 4. CDR1 SGHNT and CDR2 YENEEA come from the germline V gene. This CDR3 has 13 residues. This chain's CDR3 is CASSATGSNEQFF. Written as DNA, the CDR3 is TGTGCCAGCAGCGCGACAGGGTCCAATGAGCAGTTCTTC.

The chain uses TRBV5-5 and TRBJ1-6; TRBD1 matches 7 bases. Looked up from germline, CDR1 is SGHKS and CDR2 is YYEKEE (reference sequence). The CDR3 has 14 residues. V shed 2 bases, J shed 6 bases, and the junction held 2 bases outside the gene matches. The CDR3 bases are TGTGCCAGCAGCTTAAACAGGGGTAATTCACCCCTCCACTTT. Translating it yields CASSLNRGNSPLHF.

The gene calls are TRBV19 and TRBJ1-5, with TRBD1 as a possible D gene (5 bases). Germline V gene lookup returns CDR1 LNHDA and CDR2 SQIVND (reference sequence). Trimming stripped 9 bases from V and 4 bases from J, with 19 bases between. The CDR3 is 15 amino acids. The CDR3 spells CASSARVALNQPQHF. The CDR3, as DNA: TGTGCCAGCAGTGCCAGGGTCGCCCTAAATCAGCCCCAGCATTTT.

In its sample, this clone was seen a few times. This sequence joins TRBV5-8 and TRBJ1-4; 8 positions agree with TRBD1. The CDR3 spans 13 residues. Germline CDR1 is SGHTS and CDR2 is YDEGEE. Trimming at V came to 4 bases and at J to 7 bases, leaving 3 bases not matched to a gene. CDR3 DNA sequence: TGTGCCAGCAGCCGTGACAGGGGTGAAAAACTGTTTTTT. Translation gives CASSRDRGEKLFF.

The chain joins TRBV7-8 to TRBJ1-2; possible D gene TRBD1, 5 bases. With 5 bases removed from V and 0 bases from J, the gap between germline ends came to 10 bases. Germline V gene data show CDR1 as SGHVS and CDR2 as FQNEAQ. This CDR3 is built from 14 residues. The CDR3 DNA is TGTGCCAGCAGCCCCCGACAGCCTAACTATGGCTACACCTTC. The encoded protein is CASSPRQPNYGYTF.

V is TRBV28 and J is TRBJ2-1, with D maybe TRBD1 (7 bases). This CDR3 region has 14 residues. Deletions cut 5 bases from V and 4 bases from J, with 12 bases between. CDR1 is MDHEN, CDR2 SYDVKM, per germline. Here the CDR3 DNA reads TGTGCCAGCAGTCGGCAGGGGGGATACAATGAGCAGTTCTTC. This translates into CASSRQGGYNEQFF.

This clone showed up just a few times. The gene calls are TRBV30 and TRBJ2-2, with 7 positions matching TRBD2. The CDR3 totals 14 residues. The V gene's germline CDR1 is GTSNPN and CDR2 SVGIG (reference sequence). The trim removed 0 bases at V and 6 bases at J, leaving 4 bases unmatched. The CDR3 bases are TGTGCCTGGAGTGTGGGACTAATATCCGGGGAGCTGTTTTTT. As protein: CAWSVGLISGELFF.

There are a few counts of this clone. The J gene is TRBJ2-7, the V gene TRBV24-1; D gene ambiguous. CDR1 and CDR2 from the germline V gene are KGHDR and SFDVKD. V lost 0 bases and J lost 0, with 14 bases in between. The CDR3 consists of 17 residues. As DNA, the CDR3 is TGTGCCACCAGTGATTTGATATCGGTGGGCAGCTCCTACGAGCAGTACTTC. Translation: CATSDLISVGSSYEQYF.

The J gene is TRBJ1-5, the V gene TRBV2; D gene uncertain. Germline V gene sequence: CDR1 SNHLY, CDR2 FYNNEI. CDR3 length equals 13 residues. V lost 1 base and J lost 5, with 6 bases in between. Here the CDR3 reads CASSEGGDQPQHF. In DNA form, the CDR3 reads TGTGCCAGCAGTGAAGGAGGAGATCAGCCCCAGCATTTT.

The rearrangement uses TRBV15 and TRBJ1-5; D gene uncertain. The CDR3 extends over 13 amino acids. V lost 5 bases to trimming and J lost 6 bases, with 11 bases between them. Germline assignment: CDR1 LNHNV and CDR2 YYDKDF (reference sequence). The CDR3 DNA follows: TGTGCCACCAGCCCACAGTTAAGTCAGCCCCAGCATTTT. This sequence encodes CATSPQLSQPQHF. Supplemented by reference TRBV15 and TRBJ1-5, the full variable domain reads DAMVIQNPRYQVTQFGKPVTLSCSQTLNHNVMYWYQQKSSQAPKLLFHYYDKDFNNEADTPDNFQSRRPNTSFCFLDIRSPGLGDTAMYLCATSPQLSQPQHFGDGTRLSIL.